Included here is one TCR beta chain sequence, with context. This specimen comes from a study of blood T cell repertoires in COVID-19. Overall study: The origin of the acute and convalescent COVID-19 samples was the United States, Italy and Spain. Sources were T cells, B-cell-depleted T cells, or PBMCs; the material itself was cDNA or gDNA.

Trimming removed 1 base from V and 6 bases from J, with 15 bases in between. The CDR3 loop spans 15 amino acids. Germline loops: CDR1 MDHEN, CDR2 SYDVKM. In the authors' methods: Estimation of nucleated cell counts relied on the amplification of reference gene primers. The method was immunoSEQ multiplex PCR; TCRdb's version includes in-frame clones alone and lacks a portion of them. V, J and clone size were drawn from that table, and D and trimming were deduced from the DNA. The repertoire consists of 200,000 to 250,000 clones, with 88% occurring once and the leading ten covering approximately 1.5%. The sequencing input was peripheral blood. The TCR was taken from a young man with active or convalescent COVID-19. The chain uses TRBV28 and TRBJ1-1; possible D gene TRBD1, 6 bases. CDR3 region: CASSLYRAPAAEAFF. CDR3 nucleotide sequence: TGTGCCAGCAGTTTATACAGGGCCCCCGCCGCTGAAGCTTTCTTT.